These T cell receptor beta chains were read from a single sample in a study of blood T cell repertoires in COVID-19. Profiling relied on immunoSEQ multiplex PCR, and the TCRdb table lists in-frame clones only, not all of them. The data show tens of thousands of clones, approximately 84% seen once. Sample: peripheral blood. The source is a human donor in a cohort sampled during active COVID-19. Each CDR3 is given with its conserved first and last residue. The D gene is left open where the match is weak.

TRBD2	TRBV27	CASSRGGERGYEQYF
NA	TRBV5-1	CASSPNLSWNTEAFF
NA	TRBV2	CASSERKPGTEAFF
NA	TRBV28	CASIPGQSTDTQYF
NA	TRBV5-1	CASREILNYNSPLHF
NA	TRBV2	CASSEGRSSSGANVLTF
TRBD1	TRBV19	CASSQVTGVGYNEQFF
TRBD1	TRBV19	CASNPGQNQPQHF
TRBD1	TRBV5-4	CASSFETGAYEQYF
TRBD1	TRBV2	CASRDRTGVTEAFF
TRBD1	TRBV10-3	CAIYGQGTDTQYF
NA	TRBV10-3	CAISVGGPNTEAFF
TRBD1	TRBV7-3	CASSLRQGGEAFF
NA	TRBV21-1	CAGGGGRNSPLHF
TRBD1	TRBV7-6	CASSSRGRGSYNEQFF
TRBD1	TRBV5-5	CASSLGQVLRNIQYF
TRBD1	TRBV5-1	CASSHPTGTGGSEQYF
NA	TRBV5-4	CASTRAGSSNVLTF
TRBD1	TRBV5-1	CASSQGQGRDTEAFF
NA	TRBV12-5	CASGLGGGTQYF
TRBD2	TRBV2	CASKGGRASYEQYF
NA	TRBV18	CASSPVERTPLHF
NA	TRBV19	CASSRGTEAFF
TRBD2	TRBV5-6	CASSLPGLDNEQFF
NA	TRBV14	CASSRDQAGSGNTIYF
NA	TRBV7-2	CASSLGPGKVGAYEQYF
TRBD2	TRBV6-1	CASSEAIGTSGNYEQYF
NA	TRBV19	CASSIDKITDTQYF
TRBD2	TRBV28	CASSLPGRFRGNEQYF
TRBD2	TRBV11-2	CASSQTSGRNNEQFF
TRBD1	TRBV5-1	CASSSGQGVDTQYF
NA	TRBV6-6	CASSFDPGNTIYF
NA	TRBV6-6	CASSWPEGGKETQYF